This T cell receptor (beta chain) derives from a study of blood T cells in healthy people across ages. Study results and caveats: There were more naive CD4+ cells and higher diversity in long-lived donors than in aged donors. Across samples, TCR beta diversity tracked strongly with naive T cell percentage.

This clonotype came up a few times. Antigen specificity is unknown. The CDR3 is made up of 15 amino acids. Germline assignment: CDR1 DFQATT and CDR2 SNEGSKA (reference sequence). Trimming removed 1 base from V and 2 bases from J; junction bases left unmatched: 5. Primers used in a second PCR of about 7 to 12 cycles were a sample-barcoded 5' primer and a J-beta primer mix. A tag from a template-switch adaptor with 12 random nucleotides marked each cDNA molecule. Sequencing of every sample gave 3 million or more CDR3-containing paired-end reads. Each CDR3 protein is one row after TCRdb ran MiXCR on the 5' RACE reads. Altogether 700,000 or so distinct CDR3 sequences are present, 22% being singletons, with the ten largest covering around a fifth.

The sample consisted of blood. This TCR was recovered from a man in his 70s in good health. The rearrangement uses TRBV20-1 and TRBJ2-3, with TRBD2 matching 8 bases. The CDR3 nucleotides read TGCAGTGCTAGAGGGCAGCGGGGGCTCACAGATACGCAGTATTTT. Amino acids: CSARGQRGLTDTQYF.